One and the same sample provided the 18 T cell receptor beta chains below, sequenced in a study of T-cell reconstitution after alpha-beta-depleted transplantation in children. Unique molecular identifiers tagged the TCRbeta library. TCRdb called the PCR reads again in MiXCR, with one record for every CDR3 protein. This sample yields approximately 240,000 distinct CDR3 sequences, of which approximately 9.7% are seen a single time; about 5% belongs to the top ten. Sequenced material: PBMCs from the stem cell graft donor, taken from the stem cell graft. Source of these receptors: a human donor who donated a stem cell graft to a child with SCID.

This clonotype was counted at least ten times. For the CDR3, the DNA is TGCAGTGCTCTCCGGGGGGGTAGCGGGGTAGATACGCAGTATTTT. Protein product: CSALRGGSGVDTQYF. V and J are TRBV20-1 and TRBJ2-3, with 8 positions matching TRBD2. V trimming: 5 bases; J trimming: 5 bases; junction bases outside the gene matches: 12. Germline V lookup: CDR1 DFQATT, CDR2 SNEGSKA (reference sequence). The CDR3 spans 15 residues.

This clonotype was observed many times. This chain links TRBV7-6 with TRBJ1-2; TRBD1 aligns across 7 bases. This CDR3 is built from 15 residues. Germline values: CDR1 SGHVS, CDR2 FNYEAQ. Trimming removed 0 bases from V and 4 bases from J; junction bases left unmatched: 5. CDR3 in amino acids: CASSLASTGAYGYTF. The CDR3 nucleotides read TGTGCCAGCAGCTTAGCGTCCACAGGGGCCTATGGCTACACCTTC.

This clonotype occurred many times. The chain links TRBV7-9 to TRBJ2-2; a weak D match, TRBD1 (5 bases). The CDR3 consists of 15 residues. Germline CDR1 SEHNR, CDR2 FQNEAQ (reference sequence). V dropped 3 bases and J dropped 1 base, with 9 bases sitting between them. This CDR3 is CASSLKGKNTGELFF. In nucleotides, the CDR3 is TGTGCCAGCAGCTTGAAGGGGAAGAACACCGGGGAGCTGTTTTTT.

This clonotype was counted many times. The chain recombines TRBV29-1 with TRBJ2-1; 9 positions match TRBD1. V dropped 7 bases and J dropped 12; count of bases not matched to a gene: 10. The CDR3 length is 12 residues. Germline CDR1 is SQVTM and CDR2 is ANQGSEA. CDR3 region: CSGIQGAPGQFF. The DNA for the CDR3 is TGCAGCGGAATACAGGGGGCCCCTGGGCAGTTCTTC.

This clonotype has at least ten counts. The chain is built from TRBV3-1 and TRBJ2-7; 7 nucleotides align to TRBD1. In germline, CDR1 is LGHDT, CDR2 YNNKEL (reference sequence). This CDR3 has 15 residues. J gave up 1 base and V 3 bases, and 6 bases lay outside the gene matches. This chain's CDR3 is CASSHRGFGSYEQYF. The CDR3 DNA reads TGTGCCAGCAGCCACAGGGGGTTCGGTTCCTACGAGCAGTACTTC.

The sample holds many counts of this clonotype. The chain employs TRBV20-1 and TRBJ2-1, with 11 bases matching TRBD1. CDR1 and CDR2 from the germline V gene are DFQATT and SNEGSKA (reference sequence). The junction had 9 bases not matched to a gene; V was cut back by 0 bases and J by 8 bases. This CDR3 contains 16 residues. CDR3 bases: TGCAGTGCTAGAGACCCTCGAGGGACAGGGGGATATGAGCAGTTCTTC. Translating it yields CSARDPRGTGGYEQFF.

This clonotype occurred many times. The chain couples TRBV18 to TRBJ2-5; D is possibly TRBD1 (6 bases). The CDR3 contains 15 residues. V lost 3 bases and J 4 bases, leaving 15 bases between the germline ends. Per germline, CDR1 KGHSH and CDR2 LQKENI. As DNA, the CDR3 is TGTGCCAGCTCACCCACGGCAGGGGCTGGAGAGACCCAGTACTTC. Translating gives CASSPTAGAGETQYF.

This clonotype was seen many times. The chain employs TRBV5-1 and TRBJ2-3, with D possibly TRBD2 on 6 matching bases. The CDR3 has 15 residues. Germline-derived CDR1 and CDR2 are SGHRS and YFSETQ. V was clipped by 4 bases and J by 5 bases, with 17 bases between them. Here the CDR3 reads CASSRDSTLVDTQYF. The CDR3 DNA follows: TGCGCCAGCAGCAGGGACTCTACGTTGGTAGATACGCAGTATTTT.

Many counts were recorded for this clonotype. The rearrangement uses TRBV20-1 and TRBJ1-1; D is uncertain. The CDR3 contains 16 residues. Per the germline V gene, CDR1 is DFQATT and CDR2 is SNEGSKA (reference sequence). Trimming took off 2 bases at V and 0 bases at J, with 16 bases between the two ends. The CDR3 DNA follows: TGCAGTGCTAGACTTCTGCACAGACCGATGAACACTGAAGCTTTCTTT. Translation: CSARLLHRPMNTEAFF.

Many counts were recorded for this clonotype. The rearrangement uses TRBV6-1 and TRBJ2-2; TRBD2 matches at 11 bases. V was clipped by 3 bases and J by 1 base; unmatched bases: 1. Germline V gene lookup returns CDR1 MNHNS and CDR2 SASEGT. The CDR3 consists of 16 residues. CDR3 protein: CASSELAGGNTGELFF. CDR3 DNA: TGTGCCAGCAGTGAGCTAGCGGGGGGGAACACCGGGGAGCTGTTTTTT.

This clonotype was counted ten times or more. The J gene is TRBJ1-2, the V gene TRBV5-6; D may be TRBD1 (5 bases). Trimming left V 0 bases short and J 4 bases short, with 10 bases between. CDR1 and CDR2 (germline): SGHDT, YYEEEE. The CDR3 runs to 14 residues. CDR3 bases: TGTGCCAGCAGCTTGGACGGAGGGACCTATGGCTACACCTTC. Residues: CASSLDGGTYGYTF. The whole variable domain, filled in from reference TRBV5-6 and TRBJ1-2, reads DAGVTQSPTHLIKTRGQQVTLRCSPKSGHDTVSWYQQALGQGPQFIFQYYEEEERQRGNFPDRFSGHQFPNYSSELNVNALLLGDSALYLCASSLDGGTYGYTFGSGTRLTVV.

The CDR3 loop reads CASSQGVDWPTHGEQYF. CDR3 bases: TGCGCCAGCAGCCAAGGAGTGGACTGGCCGACACACGGCGAGCAGTACTTC. This chain connects TRBV4-1 to TRBJ2-7; D possibly corresponds to TRBD2 (5 bases). This CDR3 contains 17 residues. V was trimmed by 1 base and J by 6 bases, leaving 22 bases between them. The germline gives CDR1 MGHRA, CDR2 YSYEKL.

This clonotype was detected many times. DNA of the CDR3: TGCGCCAGCAGCCAAGTGTTCCGGGATGGGAACTATGGCTACACCTTC. Translation gives CASSQVFRDGNYGYTF. The rearrangement joins TRBV4-1 to TRBJ1-2; unclear D gene. V was clipped by 1 base and J by 2 bases, with 14 bases between them. Germline V gene lookup returns CDR1 MGHRA and CDR2 YSYEKL. This CDR3 is built from 16 residues.

This clonotype was seen at least ten times. This rearrangement joins TRBV5-5 to TRBJ1-6; possible D gene TRBD1, 6 bases. Trimming removed 3 bases at V and 1 base at J, with 11 bases between. Germline assignment: CDR1 SGHKS and CDR2 YYEKEE (reference sequence). This CDR3 contains 16 residues. The CDR3 DNA sequence: TGTGCCAGCAGCTCCGCACAGGGATCCTATAATTCACCCCTCCACTTT. Residues: CASSSAQGSYNSPLHF.

This clonotype was picked up many times. The chain is built from TRBV6-5 and TRBJ2-3; TRBD2 matches 13 bases. This CDR3 contains 16 residues. Germline loops: CDR1 MNHEY, CDR2 SVGAGI. Trimming at V came to 6 bases and at J to 5 bases, leaving 8 bases not matched to a gene. The CDR3 protein is CASSPRLAGGRDTQYF. For the CDR3, the DNA is TGTGCCAGCAGCCCTAGACTAGCGGGGGGACGAGATACGCAGTATTTT.

This clonotype was found many times. The gene calls are TRBV5-1 and TRBJ2-1; a weak D match, TRBD1 (5 bases). With 1 base removed from V and 3 bases from J, the gap between germline ends came to 17 bases. The V gene's germline CDR1 is SGHRS and CDR2 YFSETQ. The CDR3 contains 17 residues. Here the CDR3 reads CASSLYRQGLYYNEQFF. The CDR3 DNA sequence: TGCGCCAGCAGCTTGTATCGGCAGGGCCTCTACTACAATGAGCAGTTCTTC.

This clonotype was detected ten times or more. The J gene is TRBJ2-4, the V gene TRBV29-1; maybe TRBD1 (6 bases). V gave up 4 bases and J gave up 2 bases, with 9 bases separating them. Per the germline V gene, CDR1 is SQVTM and CDR2 is ANQGSEA. This CDR3 comprises 13 residues. The CDR3: CSVGDRTKNIQYF. In nucleotides, the CDR3 is TGCAGCGTTGGTGACAGGACCAAAAACATTCAGTACTTC. Variable domain in full (rest from reference TRBV29-1 and TRBJ2-4): SAVISQKPSRDICQRGTSLTIQCQVDSQVTMMFWYRQQPGQSLTLIATANQGSEATYESGFVIDKFPISRPNLTFSTLTVSNMSPEDSSIYLCSVGDRTKNIQYFGAGTRLSVL.

This clonotype was counted ten times or more. The chain combines TRBV30 with TRBJ2-3; D could derive from TRBD1 or TRBD2 (5 bases each). Germline V CDR1 and CDR2: GTSNPN, SVGIG (reference sequence). The CDR3 is 12 amino acids. Trimming stripped 0 bases from V and 4 bases from J, with 5 bases between. In DNA, the CDR3 is TGTGCCTGGAGTGTGGGGGCAGATACGCAGTATTTT. Its translation is CAWSVGADTQYF.